The source of this T cell receptor (beta chain) is a study of T cell responses to AZD1222 COVID-19 vaccine. The method was immunoSEQ multiplex PCR; TCRdb's version includes in-frame clones alone and lacks a portion of them. Of 110,000 or so clones listed, 75% to 90% are singletons. Germline V gives CDR1 MNHEY, CDR2 SMNVEV (reference sequence). This CDR3 spans 17 amino acids. The V gene lost 2 bases and the J gene lost 2 bases, with 18 bases spanning the gap. The chain couples TRBV27 to TRBJ1-2, with TRBD1 as a possible D gene (5 bases). The specimen comprised peripheral blood, sampled on day 0 of AZD1222 vaccination. This sequence originates from an adult in good health. The CDR3 nucleotides are TGTGCCAGCAGTTTAAAGGACCGGGACTTTGAAAACTATGGCTACACCTTC. Its protein is CASSLKDRDFENYGYTF.